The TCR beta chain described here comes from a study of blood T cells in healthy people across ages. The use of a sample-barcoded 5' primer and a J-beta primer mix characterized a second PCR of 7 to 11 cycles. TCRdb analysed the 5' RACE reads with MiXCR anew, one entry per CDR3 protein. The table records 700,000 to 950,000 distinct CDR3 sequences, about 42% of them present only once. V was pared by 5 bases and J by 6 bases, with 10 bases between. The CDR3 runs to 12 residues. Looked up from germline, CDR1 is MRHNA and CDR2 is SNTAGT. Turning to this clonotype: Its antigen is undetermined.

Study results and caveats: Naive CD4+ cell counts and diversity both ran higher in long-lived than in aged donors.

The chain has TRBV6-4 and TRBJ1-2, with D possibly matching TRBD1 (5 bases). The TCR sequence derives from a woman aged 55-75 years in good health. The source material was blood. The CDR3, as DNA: TGTGCCAGCAGTACAGGCGGCCATGGCTACACCTTC. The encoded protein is CASSTGGHGYTF.